This entry lists 25 T cell receptor beta chains sequenced from one sample in a study of blood T cell repertoires in COVID-19. Method: immunoSEQ multiplex PCR; TCRdb's copy keeps in-frame clones and lacks some. This sample has hundreds of thousands of clones, with roughly 84% found just once. The sequencing input was peripheral blood. Receptors were obtained from a man aged 35-49 years with acute or convalescent COVID-19.

The chain carries TRBV18 and TRBJ1-1; D is uncertain. The CDR3 length is 14 residues. The V end was cut by 5 bases, the J end by 11 bases, with 21 bases between. Germline assignment: CDR1 KGHSH and CDR2 LQKENI. The CDR3 loop is CASSIAWLEGAAFF. The DNA for the CDR3 is TGTGCCAGCTCAATAGCATGGCTCGAGGGCGCGGCTTTCTTT. Using reference TRBV18 and TRBJ1-1 for the parts outside the CDR3, the full variable domain is NAGVMQNPRHLVRRRGQEARLRCSPMKGHSHVYWYRQLPEEGLKFMVYLQKENIIDESGMPKERFSAEFPKEGPSILRIQQVVRGDSAAYFCASSIAWLEGAAFFGQGTRLTVV.

This sequence joins TRBV21-1 and TRBJ2-1; the DNA was not used to check the table's D call, TRBD2. TRBV21-1 is a listed pseudogene. CDR3 size: 18 residues. The CDR3 DNA reads as TGTGCCAGCAGCTCGACCGGAACTAGCGGGGGGTATTACAATGAGCAGTTCTTC. The encoded protein is CASSSTGTSGGYYNEQFF.

J is TRBJ1-4 and V is TRBV29-1, with TRBD1 as a possible D gene (5 bases). V was cut by 6 bases and J by 4 bases, with 12 bases left in between. Germline V gives CDR1 SQVTM, CDR2 ANQGSEA. The CDR3 covers 13 residues. The DNA for the CDR3 is TGCAGCGTCATCGGGGGTATTAATGAAAAACTGTTTTTT. Translated: CSVIGGINEKLFF.

J is TRBJ2-5 and V is TRBV5-4, with TRBD2 matching 15 bases. V shed 2 bases and J 5 bases; nucleotides not matched to a gene: 4. There are 16 residues in the CDR3. Germline V gives CDR1 SGHNT, CDR2 YYREEE (reference sequence). The CDR3 loop is CASSLRTSGGEETQYF. In DNA form, the CDR3 reads TGTGCCAGCAGCTTACGGACTAGCGGGGGGGAGGAGACCCAGTACTTC.

Details on this clone: At one boundary the junction diverges from the germline segment, which might be a read error. The V gene is TRBV3-1 (or the pseudogene TRBV3-2), the J gene TRBJ1-2; D perhaps matches TRBD1 (6 bases). Per germline, CDR1 LGHDT and CDR2 YNNKEL (reference sequence). This CDR3 is 12 amino acids long. CDR3 protein: CASSLRGRDPHF. CDR3 sequence (DNA): TGTGCCAGCAGCCTCAGGGGCCGGGACCCCCACTTC.

V is TRBV5-1 and J is TRBJ2-5, with 7 bases aligning to TRBD1. The CDR3 is made up of 15 amino acids. The J segment lost 3 bases and the V segment lost 0 bases, leaving 5 bases of the junction unmatched. Germline V gene lookup returns CDR1 SGHRS and CDR2 YFSETQ. The CDR3 here is CASSLAGTVKETQYF. In nucleotides, the CDR3 is TGCGCCAGCAGCTTGGCCGGGACAGTTAAAGAGACCCAGTACTTC.

The J gene is TRBJ1-5, the V gene TRBV6-5; 9 bases agree with TRBD1. V was clipped by 5 bases and J by 5 bases; unmatched bases: 7. The CDR3 runs to 15 residues. CDR1 MNHEY and CDR2 SVGAGI come from the germline V gene. The CDR3 is CASSTLQGAHQPQHF. The CDR3 DNA reads as TGTGCCAGCAGTACATTACAGGGGGCCCATCAGCCCCAGCATTTT.

V usage is TRBV6-5 and J usage is TRBJ2-5; maybe TRBD1 (5 bases). Germline V gives CDR1 MNHEY, CDR2 SVGAGI. The CDR3 spans 13 residues. With 2 bases removed from V and 4 bases from J, the gap between germline ends came to 8 bases. CDR3 amino acids: CASSYQGRETQYF. CDR3 in DNA: TGTGCCAGCAGTTACCAGGGTCGAGAGACCCAGTACTTC.

J is TRBJ2-7 and V is TRBV5-8, with TRBD2 identical over 11 bases. The CDR3 has 16 amino acids. Germline V lookup: CDR1 SGHTS, CDR2 YDEGEE. Trimming at V came to 5 bases and at J to 5 bases, leaving 12 bases not matched to a gene. The CDR3: CASRSGLAAKDHEQYF. The CDR3 bases are TGTGCCAGCAGATCGGGACTAGCGGCGAAGGACCACGAGCAGTACTTC.

V is TRBV6-4 and J is TRBJ1-6; a possible D gene is TRBD1 (5 bases). The ends were cut back, 2 bases at V and 7 bases at J, with 12 bases in the middle. The germline CDR1 and CDR2 sequences are MRHNA and SNTAGT. There are 15 residues in the CDR3. The chain's CDR3 is CASSDGGSDNSPLHF. CDR3 bases: TGTGCCAGCAGTGACGGGGGGAGTGACAATTCACCCCTCCACTTT.

The J gene is TRBJ2-1, the V gene TRBV2, with D perhaps matching TRBD1 (6 bases). Per the germline V gene, CDR1 is SNHLY and CDR2 is FYNNEI. The length of the CDR3 is 12 residues. V was shortened by 6 bases and J by 10 bases, with 13 bases between the two germline ends. The CDR3 DNA sequence: TGTGCCAGCAGGATGGACAGCAAAGAGCAGTTCTTC. This translates into CASRMDSKEQFF.

This chain's CDR3 is CASSPLGAGGNTIYF. CDR3 sequence (DNA): TGTGCCAGCAGCCCGCTTGGGGCAGGTGGAAACACCATATATTTT. This sequence joins TRBV5-6 and TRBJ1-3, with a tentative D call TRBD1 (5 bases). Trimming removed 4 bases from V and 3 bases from J, with 14 bases in between. Per germline, CDR1 SGHDT and CDR2 YYEEEE. The CDR3 is made up of 15 amino acids.

This chain joins TRBV5-1 and TRBJ2-3; D is uncertain. With 5 bases removed from V and 2 bases from J, the gap between germline ends came to 9 bases. CDR1 SGHRS and CDR2 YFSETQ come from the germline V gene. This CDR3 comprises 13 residues. CDR3 region: CASSILSTDTQYF. The DNA of the CDR3 is TGCGCCAGCAGTATCCTTTCCACAGATACGCAGTATTTT.

The chain couples TRBV11-1 to TRBJ2-7; D is ambiguous. Trimming cost V 5 bases and J 6 bases, with 20 bases left between them. CDR3 length: 15 amino acids. The germline V gene encodes CDR1 SGHAT and CDR2 FQDESV (reference sequence). The CDR3 nucleotides are TGTGCCAGCAGCCCGATGAACAGTGGCGCCACCGAGCAGTACTTC. Encoded protein: CASSPMNSGATEQYF.

This clone was counted only a few times. The chain recombines TRBV12-3 or TRBV12-4 with TRBJ1-2; D uncertain. Trimming cost V 5 bases and J 8 bases, with 15 bases left between them. The CDR3 is 13 residues long. The CDR3 sequence is CASSREGLGGYTF. The DNA for the CDR3 is TGTGCCAGCAGTAGGGAGGGATTAGGAGGCTACACCTTC.

The V and J genes are TRBV2 and TRBJ1-1, with 7 bases lining up with TRBD1. Per germline, CDR1 SNHLY and CDR2 FYNNEI. The CDR3 loop spans 10 amino acids. Trimming took 6 bases from V and 8 from J; bases not matched to a gene: 0. CDR3 in amino acids: CASRGQEAFF. Here the CDR3 DNA reads TGTGCCAGCAGGGGACAGGAAGCTTTCTTT.

The V and J genes are TRBV7-9 and TRBJ2-6; D uncertain. Germline-derived CDR1 and CDR2 are SEHNR and FQNEAQ (reference sequence). CDR3 length: 15 amino acids. Trimming cost V 3 bases and J 1 base, with 7 bases left between them. CDR3 coding DNA: TGTGCCAGCAGCTTCAGGTATTCTGGGGCCAACGTCCTGACTTTC. Protein: CASSFRYSGANVLTF.

The CDR3 nucleotides read TGTGCCAGCAGTGAGAGGGACAGGGGCTTCCACGAGCAGTACTTC. It specifies CASSERDRGFHEQYF. J is TRBJ2-7 and V is TRBV7-6; 10 nucleotides align to TRBD1. The CDR3 totals 15 residues. Looked up from germline, CDR1 is SGHVS and CDR2 is FNYEAQ. The V segment lost 6 bases and the J segment 5 bases; nucleotides outside the gene matches: 10.

The chain employs TRBV18 and TRBJ1-6; no definite D call. V was trimmed by 5 bases and J by 14 bases, leaving 19 bases between them. Germline lookup yields CDR1 KGHSH and CDR2 LQKENI. This CDR3 spans 14 amino acids. CDR3 in amino acids: CASSSVPAAMALHF. Here the CDR3 DNA reads TGTGCCAGCTCAAGCGTACCAGCGGCTATGGCCCTCCACTTT.

CDR3 sequence reads: CASSLVPGRDTDTQYF. The CDR3 DNA is TGTGCCAGCAGCTTAGTCCCCGGGAGGGACACAGATACGCAGTATTTT. The rearrangement links TRBV7-6 to TRBJ2-3, with TRBD2 identical over 8 bases. This CDR3 region has 16 residues. Trimming removed 1 base from V and 2 bases from J; junction bases left unmatched: 5. Germline lookup yields CDR1 SGHVS and CDR2 FNYEAQ.

The chain is built from TRBV7-3 and TRBJ2-3; the D gene is possibly TRBD2 (7 bases). V gave up 2 bases and J gave up 5 bases, with 11 bases separating them. The V gene's germline CDR1 is SGHTA and CDR2 FQGTGA. There are 14 residues in the CDR3. CDR3 in amino acids: CASSLRGARDTQYF. The CDR3 DNA is TGTGCCAGCAGCTTACGGGGGGCAAGAGATACGCAGTATTTT.

The CDR3 spells CASSPIGTRTETQYF. Here the CDR3 DNA reads TGCGCCAGCAGCCCGATCGGGACTAGGACGGAGACCCAGTACTTC. The rearrangement links TRBV5-1 to TRBJ2-5, with TRBD2 matching 8 bases. The germline V gene encodes CDR1 SGHRS and CDR2 YFSETQ. V gave up 4 bases and J gave up 5 bases; unmatched junction bases: 10. This CDR3 region has 15 residues.

The chain joins TRBV30 to TRBJ2-5; tentative D call: TRBD2 (5 bases). This CDR3 contains 12 residues. Looked up from germline, CDR1 is GTSNPN and CDR2 is SVGIG (reference sequence). This chain's CDR3 is CVLTAGQETQYF. The CDR3 DNA reads as TGTGTTCTTACCGCGGGCCAAGAGACCCAGTACTTC.

The CDR3 region is CASSDSQRQGRPAFF. CDR3 sequence (DNA): TGCGCCAGCAGTGACTCCCAAAGACAGGGACGACCAGCTTTCTTT. The chain is built from TRBV10-1 and TRBJ1-1; 7 bases align to TRBD1. There are 15 residues in the CDR3. J was trimmed by 10 bases and V by 3 bases; bases with no gene match: 14. The germline gives CDR1 WNHNN, CDR2 SYGVQD (reference sequence).

The chain carries TRBV30 and TRBJ1-4; no firm D call. CDR3 length equals 14 residues. Germline V gene lookup returns CDR1 GTSNPN and CDR2 SVGIG (reference sequence). V was clipped by 4 bases and J by 7 bases, with 16 bases between them. The DNA for the CDR3 is TGTGCCTGGACCCTCAGGTGGGAGGGTGAAAAACTGTTTTTT. This codes for CAWTLRWEGEKLFF.